This is a list of T cell receptor beta chains from one sample in a study of blood T cell repertoires in COVID-19. Sequencing was performed with immunoSEQ multiplex PCR; in TCRdb, only in-frame clones are kept and a portion is missing. The sample shows over 90,000 clones, roughly 87% of them seen only once. The sample consisted of peripheral blood. These receptors were collected from a man aged 45-65 years in a cohort sampled during active COVID-19. Each CDR3 is given with its conserved first and last residue. The order of the fields is D gene, J gene, V gene, clone size, CDR3 protein, CDR3 DNA. A D gene is named only where the DNA matches it firmly. The size entry is marked missing in some rows and otherwise reads once, few, many or a size class.

d_call: -
j_call: TRBJ1-5
v_call: TRBV10-1
clone_size: -
cdr3_aa: CASMGGRDLSNQPQHF
cdr3_nt: TGCGCCAGTATGGGAGGGAGGGACCTTAGCAATCAGCCCCAGCATTTT

d_call: TRBD1
j_call: TRBJ1-1
v_call: TRBV19
clone_size: few
cdr3_aa: CASIAAGQGGTEAFF
cdr3_nt: TGTGCCAGTATTGCCGCGGGACAGGGTGGCACTGAAGCTTTCTTT

d_call: TRBD2
j_call: TRBJ2-1
v_call: TRBV27
clone_size: -
cdr3_aa: CASSLPSNTSGGACEQFF
cdr3_nt: TGTGCCAGCAGTTTACCCTCGAACACTAGCGGGGGGGCCTGCGAGCAGTTCTTC

d_call: TRBD1
j_call: TRBJ2-1
v_call: TRBV15
clone_size: -
cdr3_aa: CATGAGTGFNEQFF
cdr3_nt: TGTGCCACCGGTGCCGGGACAGGGTTTAATGAGCAGTTCTTC

d_call: TRBD1
j_call: TRBJ1-6
v_call: TRBV7-9
clone_size: -
cdr3_aa: CASMGGQGVSPLHF
cdr3_nt: TGTGCCAGCATGGGGGGACAGGGAGTGTCACCCCTCCACTTT

d_call: -
j_call: TRBJ1-1
v_call: TRBV3-1/TRBV3-2
clone_size: once
cdr3_aa: CASSQGPGATEAFF
cdr3_nt: TGTGCCAGCAGCCAAGGCCCAGGGGCCACTGAAGCTTTCTTT

d_call: TRBD1
j_call: TRBJ1-5
v_call: TRBV19
clone_size: -
cdr3_aa: CASSSTGAPNQPQHF
cdr3_nt: TGTGCCAGTAGTTCCACAGGGGCACCCAATCAGCCCCAGCATTTT

d_call: -
j_call: TRBJ1-1
v_call: TRBV6-2/TRBV6-3
clone_size: -
cdr3_aa: CASSRPYRENTEAFF
cdr3_nt: TGTGCCAGCAGTCGACCGTACAGGGAGAACACTGAAGCTTTCTTT

d_call: TRBD1
j_call: TRBJ1-6
v_call: TRBV5-6
clone_size: -
cdr3_aa: CASSAAVDRDTRPLHF
cdr3_nt: TGTGCCAGCAGCGCCGCCGTTGACAGGGACACGCGTCCCCTCCACTTT

d_call: -
j_call: TRBJ1-3
v_call: TRBV5-1
clone_size: -
cdr3_aa: CASSWGPATGSGNTIYF
cdr3_nt: TGCGCCAGCAGCTGGGGCCCGGCCACAGGCTCTGGAAACACCATATATTTT

d_call: -
j_call: TRBJ2-2
v_call: TRBV5-1
clone_size: -
cdr3_aa: CASFPTGQQATGELFF
cdr3_nt: TGCGCCAGCTTTCCTACAGGACAGCAAGCCACCGGGGAGCTGTTTTTT

d_call: TRBD1
j_call: TRBJ1-3
v_call: TRBV6-5
clone_size: many
cdr3_aa: CASRDRVSGNTIYF
cdr3_nt: TGTGCCAGCCGGGACAGGGTATCCGGAAACACCATATATTTT

d_call: -
j_call: TRBJ1-2
v_call: TRBV5-8
clone_size: -
cdr3_aa: CASSLQGFLNYGYTF
cdr3_nt: TGTGCCAGCAGCCTTCAGGGGTTTCTGAACTATGGCTACACCTTC

d_call: TRBD1
j_call: TRBJ2-1
v_call: TRBV11-2
clone_size: -
cdr3_aa: CASSFGTGGRNEQFF
cdr3_nt: TGTGCCAGCAGCTTTGGGACAGGAGGAAGGAATGAGCAGTTCTTC

d_call: TRBD1
j_call: TRBJ2-5
v_call: TRBV6-1
clone_size: -
cdr3_aa: CASSEITGGGETQYF
cdr3_nt: TGTGCCAGCAGTGAGATCACAGGGGGCGGAGAGACCCAGTACTTC

d_call: -
j_call: TRBJ2-4
v_call: TRBV7-2
clone_size: once
cdr3_aa: CASSSAQGRGGIQYF
cdr3_nt: TGTGCCAGCAGCTCGGCCCAGGGTAGGGGGGGCATTCAGTACTTC

d_call: -
j_call: TRBJ2-5
v_call: TRBV7-8
clone_size: -
cdr3_aa: CASSETGSRQETQYF
cdr3_nt: TGTGCCAGCAGCGAAACGGGGTCCCGCCAAGAGACCCAGTACTTC

d_call: -
j_call: TRBJ1-3
v_call: TRBV4-2
clone_size: many
cdr3_aa: CASSQDLGGSGNTIYF
cdr3_nt: TGTGCCAGCAGCCAAGATTTAGGCGGCTCTGGAAACACCATATATTTT

d_call: -
j_call: TRBJ1-4
v_call: TRBV28
clone_size: once
cdr3_aa: CASSPVNGEKLFF
cdr3_nt: TGTGCCAGCAGTCCCGTCAATGGCGAAAAACTGTTTTTT

d_call: TRBD2
j_call: TRBJ2-1
v_call: TRBV24-1
clone_size: -
cdr3_aa: CATSTSGASSYNEQFF
cdr3_nt: TGTGCCACCAGTACTAGCGGCGCTTCCTCCTACAATGAGCAGTTCTTC

d_call: TRBD1
j_call: TRBJ1-2
v_call: TRBV29-1
clone_size: -
cdr3_aa: CSVGTGADYGYTF
cdr3_nt: TGCAGCGTTGGGACAGGGGCGGACTATGGCTACACCTTC

d_call: -
j_call: TRBJ2-7
v_call: TRBV11-2
clone_size: -
cdr3_aa: CASSFVQGSYEQYF
cdr3_nt: TGTGCCAGCAGCTTCGTTCAGGGATCCTACGAGCAGTACTTC

d_call: TRBD1
j_call: TRBJ1-2
v_call: TRBV27
clone_size: -
cdr3_aa: CASSAGQVNYGYTF
cdr3_nt: TGTGCCAGCAGTGCGGGACAGGTCAACTATGGCTACACCTTC

d_call: TRBD1
j_call: TRBJ2-1
v_call: TRBV5-1
clone_size: -
cdr3_aa: CASSLVGQGASYNEQFF
cdr3_nt: TGCGCCAGCAGCTTGGTGGGACAGGGAGCGTCCTACAATGAGCAGTTCTTC

d_call: TRBD2
j_call: TRBJ2-1
v_call: TRBV7-9
clone_size: medium-sized
cdr3_aa: CASSLATSGADEQFF
cdr3_nt: TGTGCCAGCAGCTTAGCGACTAGCGGGGCGGATGAGCAGTTCTTC

d_call: -
j_call: TRBJ1-2
v_call: TRBV19
clone_size: -
cdr3_aa: CASSIEGGERGYTF
cdr3_nt: TGTGCCAGTAGTATAGAAGGAGGGGAGCGGGGCTACACCTTC

d_call: -
j_call: TRBJ1-1
v_call: TRBV2
clone_size: -
cdr3_aa: CASSEAYQGTEAFF
cdr3_nt: TGTGCCAGCAGTGAAGCATATCAGGGCACTGAAGCTTTCTTT

d_call: -
j_call: TRBJ2-5
v_call: TRBV11-3
clone_size: -
cdr3_aa: CASSLGGGQETQYF
cdr3_nt: TGTGCCAGCAGCTTAGGGGGCGGCCAAGAGACCCAGTACTTC

d_call: TRBD1
j_call: TRBJ1-4
v_call: TRBV19
clone_size: -
cdr3_aa: CASSGGQGLEKLFF
cdr3_nt: TGTGCCAGTAGTGGAGGACAGGGTCTTGAAAAACTGTTTTTT

d_call: -
j_call: TRBJ2-5
v_call: TRBV9
clone_size: few
cdr3_aa: CASSVAPLANQETQYF
cdr3_nt: TGTGCCAGCAGCGTAGCCCCTCTAGCGAACCAAGAGACCCAGTACTTC

d_call: -
j_call: TRBJ2-5
v_call: TRBV3-1/TRBV3-2
clone_size: -
cdr3_aa: CASSPGGTVQETQYF
cdr3_nt: TGTGCCAGCAGCCCCGGCGGGACAGTGCAAGAGACCCAGTACTTC

d_call: TRBD1
j_call: TRBJ1-2
v_call: TRBV6-6
clone_size: -
cdr3_aa: CASTRGANYGYTF
cdr3_nt: TGTGCCAGCACCAGGGGGGCTAACTATGGCTACACCTTC